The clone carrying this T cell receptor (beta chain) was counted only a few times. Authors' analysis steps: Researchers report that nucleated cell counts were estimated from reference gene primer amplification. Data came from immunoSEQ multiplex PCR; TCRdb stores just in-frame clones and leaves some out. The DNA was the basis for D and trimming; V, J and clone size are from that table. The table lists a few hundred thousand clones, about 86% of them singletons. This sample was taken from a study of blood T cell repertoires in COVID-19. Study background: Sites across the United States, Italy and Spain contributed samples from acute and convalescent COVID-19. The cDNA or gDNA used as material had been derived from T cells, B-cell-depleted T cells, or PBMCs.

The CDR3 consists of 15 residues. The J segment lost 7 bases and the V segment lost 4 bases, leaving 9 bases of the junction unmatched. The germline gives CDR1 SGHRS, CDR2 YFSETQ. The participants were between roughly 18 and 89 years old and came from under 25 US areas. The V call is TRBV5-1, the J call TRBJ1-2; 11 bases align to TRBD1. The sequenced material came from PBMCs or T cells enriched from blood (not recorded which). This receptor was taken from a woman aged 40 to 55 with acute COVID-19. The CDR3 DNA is TGCGCCAGCAGCCCAGGACAGGGGGCGAAAGGTGGCTACACCTTC. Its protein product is CASSPGQGAKGGYTF.